The present entry profiles one T cell receptor beta chain with its context. The CDR3 loop spans 18 amino acids. Germline trimming cut 4 bases from V and 0 bases from J; bases unmatched to any gene: 10. The data originate from a study of blood T cell repertoires in COVID-19. Study overall: COVID-19 samples from acute and convalescent phases originated in the United States, Italy and Spain.

The repertoire was sequenced with immunoSEQ multiplex PCR; TCRdb's copy has only in-frame clones and lacks some. Here the sample spans 250,000 to 350,000 clones, approximately 84% being singletons. The chain joins TRBV23-1 to TRBJ1-5; 9 bases align to TRBD1. TRBV23-1 is classed as an ORF, of uncertain function. This receptor was taken from a human donor with COVID-19, enrolled during active disease. The donor label of this sample is uncertain. Sequencing input: peripheral blood. The CDR3 DNA follows: TGCGCCAGCAGTCCCCTGGGGACAGGGCCCTATAGCAATCAGCCCCAGCATTTT. Residues: CASSPLGTGPYSNQPQHF.